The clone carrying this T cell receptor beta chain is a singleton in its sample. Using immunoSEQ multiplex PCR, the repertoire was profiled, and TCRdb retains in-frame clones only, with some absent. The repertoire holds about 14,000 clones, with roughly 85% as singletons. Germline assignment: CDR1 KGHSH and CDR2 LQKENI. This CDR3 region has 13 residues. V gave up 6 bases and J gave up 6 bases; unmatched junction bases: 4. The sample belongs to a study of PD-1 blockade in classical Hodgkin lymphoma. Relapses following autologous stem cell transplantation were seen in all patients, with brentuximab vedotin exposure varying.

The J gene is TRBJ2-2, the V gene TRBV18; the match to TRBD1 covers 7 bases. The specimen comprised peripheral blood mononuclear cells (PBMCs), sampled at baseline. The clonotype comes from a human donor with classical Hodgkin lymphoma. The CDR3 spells CASSPTGPGELFF. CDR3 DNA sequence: TGTGCCAGCTCGCCGACAGGGCCCGGGGAGCTGTTTTTT.